What follows are 17 T cell receptor beta chains derived from one specimen sequenced in a study of fetal regulatory T cell absence and autoimmunity. The table came from immunoSEQ multiplex PCR; TCRdb's copy has only in-frame clones and leaves some out. In the table there are about 46,000 clones, about 86% of which are singletons. The sequencing sample was made of cord blood. Receptor source: a newborn boy with IPEX syndrome.

This clone is a singleton in its sample. The rearrangement links TRBV6-5 to TRBJ2-3; 9 positions match TRBD1. This CDR3 has 15 residues. V lost 2 bases and J lost 2; bases outside the gene matches: 2. Per the germline V gene, CDR1 is MNHEY and CDR2 is SVGAGI. The DNA of the CDR3 is TGTGCCAGCAGTTACCGGGACAGGGCCACAGATACGCAGTATTTT. Translation: CASSYRDRATDTQYF.

This chain joins TRBV27 and TRBJ1-1; unclear D gene. Trimming stripped 5 bases from V and 1 base from J, with 8 bases between. Germline V gene lookup returns CDR1 MNHEY and CDR2 SMNVEV (reference sequence). The CDR3 runs 13 residues. The CDR3 loop is CASSPLENTEAFF. In DNA, the CDR3 is TGTGCCAGCAGTCCCCTAGAGAACACTGAAGCTTTCTTT.

The chain is built from TRBV12-5 and TRBJ1-1; possible D gene TRBD1, 5 bases. This CDR3 is 17 amino acids long. Germline loops: CDR1 LGHNT, CDR2 FRNRAP. V dropped 0 bases and J dropped 5 bases, with 19 bases sitting between them. The chain's CDR3 is CASGLVYGAGRVTEAFF. Here the CDR3 DNA reads TGTGCTAGTGGTTTGGTATACGGGGCAGGGAGGGTTACTGAAGCTTTCTTT. The full variable domain, its missing parts supplied by reference TRBV12-5 and TRBJ1-1, is DARVTQTPRHKVTEMGQEVTMRCQPILGHNTVFWYRQTMMQGLELLAYFRNRAPLDDSGMPKDRFSAEMPDATLATLKIQPSEPRDSAVYFCASGLVYGAGRVTEAFFGQGTRLTVV.

This clone was recorded only once. V and J are TRBV13 and TRBJ2-3; 7 bases are a match to TRBD2. V lost 5 bases to trimming and J lost 0 bases; unmatched junction nucleotides: 5. The CDR3 length is 15 residues. Germline CDR1 PRHDT, CDR2 FYEKMQ (reference sequence). CDR3 bases: TGTGCCAGCAGCCTCCTAGCGGCTAGCACAGATACGCAGTATTTT. Amino acids: CASSLLAASTDTQYF.

The gene calls are TRBV6-5 and TRBJ1-6; unclear D gene. CDR1 MNHEY and CDR2 SVGAGI come from the germline V gene. V lost 0 bases, J lost 0 bases, and 6 bases lay in between. The CDR3 loop spans 16 amino acids. CDR3 sequence (DNA): TGTGCCAGCAGTTACTCGACGGGCTCCTATAATTCACCCCTCCACTTT. Its protein is CASSYSTGSYNSPLHF.

The genes are TRBV12-5 and TRBJ2-2; D perhaps matches TRBD2 (5 bases). Between the trimmed V and J ends, which lost 5 bases and 3 bases, there was a span of 16 bases. The germline V gene has CDR1 LGHNT and CDR2 FRNRAP. The CDR3 sequence is 16 residues long. The CDR3, as DNA: TGTGCTAGTGGTCCCCCGGACTGGGAATACACCGGGGAGCTGTTTTTT. It translates to CASGPPDWEYTGELFF.

In nucleotides, the CDR3 is TGCGCCAGCAGCCAAGAAACCCCCGGGACAGGGGGGGCCGGGGAGCTGTTTTTT. This encodes CASSQETPGTGGAGELFF. This rearrangement joins TRBV4-1 to TRBJ2-2; 11 nucleotides align to TRBD1. Germline V gene sequence: CDR1 MGHRA, CDR2 YSYEKL. The V and J ends lost 0 bases and 6 bases, in that order; junction bases with no gene match: 9. The CDR3 is 18 residues long.

V is TRBV6-5 and J is TRBJ2-7, with unresolved D. The germline gives CDR1 MNHEY, CDR2 SVGAGI. This CDR3 spans 15 amino acids. V lost 0 bases and J lost 0, with 9 bases in between. As DNA, the CDR3 is TGTGCCAGCAGTTACTCGATTTACGGCTCCTACGAGCAGTACTTC. This translates into CASSYSIYGSYEQYF.

The chain recombines TRBV6-7 with TRBJ2-3; 11 bases fit TRBD2. TRBV6-7 falls under the ORF class, with uncertain function. The CDR3 contains 19 residues. Unmatched junction bases numbered 9, after V lost 0 bases and J lost 1 base. CDR3 in DNA: TGTGCCAGCAGTTACTCGGCTAGCGGGAGGATCGTAGGCACAGATACGCAGTATTTT. It translates to CASSYSASGRIVGTDTQYF.

The J gene is TRBJ2-3, the V gene TRBV5-6; D gene unclear. This CDR3 spans 13 amino acids. The V gene lost 4 bases and the J gene lost 0 bases, with 6 bases spanning the gap. Per germline, CDR1 SGHDT and CDR2 YYEEEE. This CDR3 is CASSTGSTDTQYF. CDR3 DNA sequence: TGTGCCAGCAGCACTGGAAGCACAGATACGCAGTATTTT. Looking up the rest from reference TRBV5-6 and TRBJ2-3 gives the full variable domain: DAGVTQSPTHLIKTRGQQVTLRCSPKSGHDTVSWYQQALGQGPQFIFQYYEEEERQRGNFPDRFSGHQFPNYSSELNVNALLLGDSALYLCASSTGSTDTQYFGPGTRLTVL.

This chain uses TRBV5-1 with TRBJ2-1; a weak D match, TRBD1 (6 bases). Trimming took 1 base from V and 6 from J, leaving 8 bases between them. CDR3 length: 13 amino acids. The germline CDR1 and CDR2 sequences are SGHRS and YFSETQ. CDR3 protein: CASSLQGLNEQFF. CDR3 DNA: TGCGCCAGCAGCTTGCAGGGGCTCAATGAGCAGTTCTTC.

A single count supports this clone. The chain employs TRBV7-2 and TRBJ2-7; 11 bases agree with TRBD2. CDR1 is SGHTA and CDR2 is FQGNSA in the germline V gene. V lost 4 bases to trimming and J lost 2 bases; unmatched junction nucleotides: 4. The CDR3 contains 15 residues. The CDR3 DNA reads as TGTGCCAGCAGCTCCGGACTAGCGGGTGCCTACGAGCAGTACTTC. Amino acids: CASSSGLAGAYEQYF.

The chain uses TRBV12-2 and TRBJ2-7; the D call TRBD1 from the table was never checked on the DNA. TRBV12-2 is recorded as a pseudogene. The CDR3 has 15 amino acids. The CDR3 sequence: CASRLAGTGKNEQYF. The CDR3 nucleotides read TGTGCAAGTCGCTTAGCCGGGACAGGGAAGAACGAGCAGTACTTC.

This clone was detected only once. This chain connects TRBV6-5 to TRBJ1-5; TRBD1 agrees at 7 bases. The CDR3 has 15 amino acids. The junction had 9 bases not matched to a gene; V was cut back by 6 bases and J by 4 bases. The germline V gene encodes CDR1 MNHEY and CDR2 SVGAGI. In DNA, the CDR3 is TGTGCCAGCAGGGAAAGGACAGGCAAGAATCAGCCCCAGCATTTT. Translated: CASRERTGKNQPQHF.

The chain links TRBV4-1 to TRBJ2-1; 7 bases align to TRBD2. J gave up 0 bases and V 3 bases, and 5 bases lay outside the gene matches. Germline V gene sequence: CDR1 MGHRA, CDR2 YSYEKL. There are 16 residues in the CDR3. CDR3 DNA sequence: TGCGCCAGCAGCCATAGCGGGTCCAGCTCCTACAATGAGCAGTTCTTC. Translating gives CASSHSGSSSYNEQFF.

This clone was seen a few times. This rearrangement joins TRBV7-9 to TRBJ1-1; D gene uncertain. Trimming took off 4 bases at V and 3 bases at J, with 9 bases between the two ends. This CDR3 contains 13 residues. The germline V gene encodes CDR1 SEHNR and CDR2 FQNEAQ (reference sequence). CDR3 coding DNA: TGTGCCAGCAGCTCTTGGCCTGACACTGAAGCTTTCTTT. Translation gives CASSSWPDTEAFF.

The chain is built from TRBV1 and TRBJ2-2; the table's D call, TRBD1, has no DNA check behind it. TRBV1 is reported as a pseudogene. There are 16 residues in the CDR3. The CDR3 sequence: CTSSQEQGANTGELFF. The CDR3, as DNA: TGCACCAGCAGCCAAGAACAGGGGGCGAACACCGGGGAGCTGTTTTTT.